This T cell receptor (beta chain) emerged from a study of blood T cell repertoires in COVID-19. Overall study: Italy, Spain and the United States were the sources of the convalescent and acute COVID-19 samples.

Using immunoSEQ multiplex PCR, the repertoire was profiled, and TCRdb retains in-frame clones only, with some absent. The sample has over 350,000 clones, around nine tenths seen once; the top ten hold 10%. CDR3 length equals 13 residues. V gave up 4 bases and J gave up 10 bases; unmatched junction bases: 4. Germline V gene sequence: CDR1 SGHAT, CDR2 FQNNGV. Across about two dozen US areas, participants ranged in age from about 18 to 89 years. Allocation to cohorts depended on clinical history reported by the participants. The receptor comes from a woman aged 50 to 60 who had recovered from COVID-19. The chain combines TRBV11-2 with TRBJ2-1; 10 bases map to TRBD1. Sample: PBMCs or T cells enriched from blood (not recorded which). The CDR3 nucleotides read TGTGCCAGCAGCTGGGACAGGGGTTACGAGCAGTTCTTC. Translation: CASSWDRGYEQFF.